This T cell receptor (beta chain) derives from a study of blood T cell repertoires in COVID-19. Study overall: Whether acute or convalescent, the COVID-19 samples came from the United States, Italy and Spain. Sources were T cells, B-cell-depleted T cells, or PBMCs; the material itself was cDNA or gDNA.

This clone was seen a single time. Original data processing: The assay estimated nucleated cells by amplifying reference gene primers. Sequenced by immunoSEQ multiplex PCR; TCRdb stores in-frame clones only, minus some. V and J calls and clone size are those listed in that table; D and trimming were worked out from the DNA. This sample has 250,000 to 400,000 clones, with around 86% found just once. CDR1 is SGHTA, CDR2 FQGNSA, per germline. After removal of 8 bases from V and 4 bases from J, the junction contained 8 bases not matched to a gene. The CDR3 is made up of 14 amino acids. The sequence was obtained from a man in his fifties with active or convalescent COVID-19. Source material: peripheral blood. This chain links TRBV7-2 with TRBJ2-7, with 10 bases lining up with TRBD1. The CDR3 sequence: CASRRTGGLYEQYF. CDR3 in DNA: TGTGCCAGCCGAAGGACAGGGGGTTTATACGAGCAGTACTTC.